Shown below are 18 T cell receptor beta chains from a single sample sequenced in a study of sequential checkpoint blockade in melanoma (dated by TCRdb to the late 2010s). The treatment or condition label corresponds to: randomized to nivolumab then ipilimumab (arm A) or the reverse (arm B). The library was prepared using the immunoSEQ multiplex PCR assay. The immuneACCESS repertoire file appears here via TCRdb, limited to in-frame rearrangements. These files lack a portion of the clones; in checked studies, under half of the deficit traces to unresolved V genes, and the cause of the others is not known. Within this sample are several thousand clones, with roughly four fifths of them counted one time only. The ten largest clonotypes hold about 18% of the sample. The input for sequencing was CD8+ T cells sorted from blood (inferred from file names), taken from a patient given nivolumab and ipilimumab in sequence. The receptors here all came from a human donor with melanoma.

The chain uses TRBV18 and TRBJ2-2; D perhaps matches TRBD1 (6 bases). Deletions cut 4 bases from V and 4 bases from J, with 13 bases between. This CDR3 region has 15 residues. Germline lookup yields CDR1 KGHSH and CDR2 LQKENI. The CDR3 sequence is CASSLTGKSTGELFF. CDR3 bases: TGTGCCAGCTCACTTACAGGGAAGAGCACCGGGGAGCTGTTTTTT.

V and J are TRBV13 and TRBJ2-7, with 8 bases lining up with TRBD1. The CDR3 extends over 14 amino acids. J was trimmed by 4 bases and V by 6 bases; bases with no gene match: 8. The V gene's germline CDR1 is PRHDT and CDR2 FYEKMQ (reference sequence). CDR3 DNA sequence: TGTGCCAGCAGATCTCAGGGGGCTAGGTACGAGCAGTACTTC. Translation: CASRSQGARYEQYF.

The table lists this clone with a few counts. The rearrangement links TRBV28 to TRBJ2-5; maybe TRBD1 (6 bases). The CDR3 is 14 amino acids. From germline, CDR1 is MDHEN and CDR2 SYDVKM. Trimming took off 6 bases at V and 4 bases at J, with 15 bases between the two ends. CDR3 loop: CASRPPGDLETQYF. DNA of the CDR3: TGTGCCAGCAGACCTCCAGGGGACCTAGAGACCCAGTACTTC.

This clone was seen just once. The chain links TRBV19 to TRBJ1-4; D is uncertain. The length of the CDR3 is 17 residues. V shed 0 bases and J shed 0 bases, with 11 bases lying between them. Germline CDR1 LNHDA, CDR2 SQIVND (reference sequence). The CDR3 sequence is CASSIDASLATNEKLFF. CDR3 nucleotide sequence: TGTGCCAGTAGTATAGACGCATCCCTAGCAACTAATGAAAAACTGTTTTTT. Combining the CDR3 with reference TRBV19 and TRBJ1-4 gives the whole variable domain DGGITQSPKYLFRKEGQNVTLSCEQNLNHDAMYWYRQDPGQGLRLIYYSQIVNDFQKGDIAEGYSVSREKKESFPLTVTSAQKNPTAFYLCASSIDASLATNEKLFFGSGTQLSVL.

The CDR3 nucleotides read TGCGCCAGCAGCCAATCGGTACTACTTTCTGGAAACACCATATATTTT. Translation gives CASSQSVLLSGNTIYF. The genes are TRBV4-3 and TRBJ1-3; no clear D gene. Germline V gives CDR1 LGHNA, CDR2 YSLEER. The V and J ends lost 2 bases and 1 base respectively, with 12 bases between them. This CDR3 spans 16 amino acids.

CDR3 sequence reads: CASSSGTGLYEQYF. The CDR3 DNA reads TGCGCCAGCAGCTCCGGGACAGGGCTTTACGAGCAGTACTTC. V is TRBV10-1 and J is TRBJ2-7; TRBD1 matches at 9 bases. The CDR3 is made up of 14 amino acids. V lost 6 bases, J lost 4 bases, and 7 bases stayed unmatched. CDR1 WNHNN and CDR2 SYGVQD come from the germline V gene (reference sequence).

In this sample, this clone turned up a few times. The rearrangement joins TRBV9 to TRBJ2-7; TRBD1 matches 7 bases. CDR3 length: 15 residues. Germline values: CDR1 SGDLS, CDR2 YYNGEE. J gave up 4 bases and V 2 bases, and 9 bases lay outside the gene matches. CDR3: CASSVLPGQSYEQYF. The CDR3 nucleotides are TGTGCCAGCAGCGTCCTCCCGGGACAGTCGTACGAGCAGTACTTC.

This clone has only a few counts. The CDR3 loop is CASSPRSGLNYGYTF. The CDR3, as DNA: TGTGCCAGCAGTCCTCGTTCAGGGCTAAACTATGGCTACACCTTC. The rearrangement joins TRBV6-1 to TRBJ1-2; possibly TRBD1 for D (5 bases). The CDR3 extends over 15 amino acids. Trimming removed 5 bases from V and 2 bases from J, with 15 bases in between. Per germline, CDR1 MNHNS and CDR2 SASEGT.

The chain links TRBV7-2 to TRBJ1-2; 10 bases line up with TRBD1. The germline CDR1 and CDR2 sequences are SGHTA and FQGNSA. The CDR3 extends over 15 amino acids. With V trimmed by 5 bases and J by 5 bases, 8 bases remained unmatched. The DNA of the CDR3 is TGTGCCAGCAGCACCTCCGGGACAGGGGCTTATGGCTACACCTTC. Residues: CASSTSGTGAYGYTF.

The J gene is TRBJ1-1, the V gene TRBV30, with 8 bases identical to TRBD1. The length of the CDR3 is 16 residues. Trimming took 1 base from V and 1 from J; bases not matched to a gene: 8. Germline V lookup: CDR1 GTSNPN, CDR2 SVGIG (reference sequence). Here the CDR3 reads CAWSGRWDRTNTEAFF. In DNA form, the CDR3 reads TGTGCCTGGAGTGGGCGCTGGGACAGGACGAACACTGAAGCTTTCTTT.

There are a few counts of this clone. This chain links TRBV12-1 with TRBJ2-5; TRBD2, the D gene given by the table, was not confirmed from the DNA. TRBV12-1 is given as a pseudogene. The CDR3 sequence is 17 residues long. The CDR3 is CASSYGTSGILGETQYF. The CDR3 nucleotides are TGTGCCAGCAGCTACGGGACTAGCGGGATCCTAGGGGAGACCCAGTACTTC.

J is TRBJ1-1 and V is TRBV9; possibly TRBD1 for D (5 bases). Trimming left V 3 bases short and J 3 bases short, with 12 bases between. The CDR3 contains 14 residues. The germline V gene has CDR1 SGDLS and CDR2 YYNGEE. The CDR3 DNA follows: TGTGCCAGCAGCGCCGACCCAGGGTACACTGAAGCTTTCTTT. Its protein product is CASSADPGYTEAFF.

The DNA for the CDR3 is TGTGCCAGCAGCCCCGGCGCATCGGGAGTAGACACTGAAGCTTTCTTT. Translating it yields CASSPGASGVDTEAFF. The chain joins TRBV5-8 to TRBJ1-1, with D uncertain. Trimming shortened V by 4 bases and J by 3 bases, and 19 bases separated the two germline ends. Germline CDR1 is SGHTS and CDR2 is YDEGEE. CDR3 length: 16 amino acids.

This clone was counted a few times. The chain employs TRBV6-5 and TRBJ2-1, with D possibly matching TRBD2 (5 bases). CDR1 is MNHEY, CDR2 SVGAGI, per germline. V dropped 5 bases and J dropped 6 bases, with 14 bases sitting between them. The length of the CDR3 is 14 residues. The CDR3 coding sequence is TGTGCCAGCAGTACCGGGGAAGTTTCCAATGAGCAGTTCTTC. Protein: CASSTGEVSNEQFF.

The V gene is TRBV28, the J gene TRBJ2-2, with D possibly TRBD1 on 6 matching bases. The CDR3 spans 15 residues. Trimming left V 3 bases short and J 2 bases short, with 10 bases between. Germline V gene sequence: CDR1 MDHEN, CDR2 SYDVKM. CDR3 protein: CASSFYRANTGELFF. The CDR3 DNA sequence: TGTGCCAGCAGTTTTTACAGGGCAAACACCGGGGAGCTGTTTTTT.

The J gene is TRBJ1-3, the V gene TRBV9, with 7 positions matching TRBD1. The CDR3 spans 15 residues. Germline V gene lookup returns CDR1 SGDLS and CDR2 YYNGEE. The V and J ends lost 3 bases and 1 base, in that order; junction bases with no gene match: 4. In DNA, the CDR3 is TGTGCCAGCAGCGCGGAGACAGGGTCTGGAAACACCATATATTTT. Its protein is CASSAETGSGNTIYF. Complete variable domain (other parts from reference TRBV9 and TRBJ1-3): DSGVTQTPKHLITATGQRVTLRCSPRSGDLSVYWYQQSLDQGLQFLIQYYNGEERAKGNILERFSAQQFPDLHSELNLSSLELGDSALYFCASSAETGSGNTIYFGEGSWLTVV.

The gene calls are TRBV6-1 and TRBJ2-5; 11 nucleotides line up with TRBD2. Germline values: CDR1 MNHNS, CDR2 SASEGT. Unmatched junction bases numbered 6, after V lost 6 bases and J lost 6 bases. The CDR3 totals 14 residues. The CDR3 sequence is CASSEVAGGQTQYF. CDR3 sequence (DNA): TGTGCCAGCAGCGAGGTAGCGGGGGGGCAGACCCAGTACTTC.

This chain connects TRBV19 to TRBJ1-5; no definite D call. Germline V lookup: CDR1 LNHDA, CDR2 SQIVND (reference sequence). V dropped 2 bases and J dropped 0 bases, with 8 bases sitting between them. This CDR3 has 15 residues. The CDR3 DNA follows: TGTGCCAGTAGTATAACACCTTATAGCAATCAGCCCCAGCATTTT. This codes for CASSITPYSNQPQHF.